This T cell receptor (beta chain) was sequenced for a study of identifying expanded T cells in peripheral blood. Assay used: immunoSEQ multiplex PCR; TCRdb lists only in-frame clones, some missing. This sample has 70,000 to 100,000 clones, with 85% to 90% found just once. A remark on this clone: Its specificity is unknown.

During the collection period, no donor immune events like infections were recorded. Whole-study findings and limits: About 1.2 clones differed between technical replicates, versus around 15 and 19 over time. Two-week clone count variance significantly increased as total template count grew.

This CDR3 spans 15 amino acids. Trimming stripped 4 bases from V and 2 bases from J, with 15 bases between. The germline gives CDR1 MGHRA, CDR2 YSYEKL. Sequenced: blood. The clonotype was recovered from a person between 18 and 75 years old in good health. V and J are TRBV4-1 and TRBJ2-7; perhaps D is TRBD1 or TRBD2 (7 bases each). The CDR3 nucleotides are TGCGCCAGCAGCCCCCGGGACAGCGGGACCTACGAGCAGTACTTC. This gives the protein CASSPRDSGTYEQYF.